This TCR beta chain was identified in a study of glioma-infiltrating T cells after dendritic cell vaccination. In the study overall: Monocyte-derived dendritic cells, cultured roughly 7 days with IL-4 and GM-CSF, were pulsed with autologous tumor lysate. At biweekly intervals, patients got three intradermal dendritic cell vaccine injections.

Measured with immunoSEQ multiplex PCR; TCRdb has only the in-frame clones, and not every one. This table holds more than 60,000 clones, approximately 78% found once. Germline V gene lookup returns CDR1 SGHRS and CDR2 YFSETQ. The CDR3 is made up of 16 amino acids. Trimming took 4 bases from V and 1 from J, leaving 16 bases between them. This clone was counted a few times. The TCR originated in a human donor with glioblastoma. The sample here was blood, taken before dendritic cell vaccination. The chain couples TRBV5-1 to TRBJ2-3; a weak D match, TRBD2 (6 bases). The CDR3 spells CASSPEVLAGTDTQYF. In DNA form, the CDR3 reads TGCGCCAGCAGCCCGGAGGTCTTAGCGGGCACAGATACGCAGTATTTT.